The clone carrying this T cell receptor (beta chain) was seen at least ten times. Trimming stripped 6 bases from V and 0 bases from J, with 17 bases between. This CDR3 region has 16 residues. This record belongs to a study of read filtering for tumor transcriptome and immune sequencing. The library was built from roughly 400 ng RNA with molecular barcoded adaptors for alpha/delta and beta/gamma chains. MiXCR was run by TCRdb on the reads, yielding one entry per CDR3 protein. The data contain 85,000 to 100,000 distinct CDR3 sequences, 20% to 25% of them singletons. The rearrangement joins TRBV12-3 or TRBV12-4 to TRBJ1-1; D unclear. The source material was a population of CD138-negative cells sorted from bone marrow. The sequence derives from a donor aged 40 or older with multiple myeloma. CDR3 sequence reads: CASRPSRGRMNTEAFF. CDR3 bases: TGTGCCAGCAGACCCAGTCGAGGCAGAATGAACACTGAAGCTTTCTTT.